This T cell receptor (beta chain) is drawn from a study of shared clonotypes between healthy human individuals. Splitting of each subset's genomic DNA was done evenly across several immunoSEQ plates. This table comes from immunoSEQ multiplex PCR, and its TCRdb copy is limited to in-frame clones, with some not included. The table lists a few million clones, roughly nine tenths of them singletons. V was clipped by 6 bases and J by 4 bases; unmatched bases: 10. Germline V CDR1 and CDR2: SGHRS, YFSETQ. The CDR3 length is 15 residues. The chain uses TRBV5-1 and TRBJ2-5; 9 bases agree with TRBD1. The receptor was derived from a man younger than 35 in good health. The specimen was naive CD4+ T cells sorted from blood. Subset of the sample: CD45RA+ positively selected. CDR3 loop: CASTRTGGPSETQYF. The CDR3 region has the DNA TGCGCCAGCACCCGAACAGGGGGCCCGTCAGAGACCCAGTACTTC.